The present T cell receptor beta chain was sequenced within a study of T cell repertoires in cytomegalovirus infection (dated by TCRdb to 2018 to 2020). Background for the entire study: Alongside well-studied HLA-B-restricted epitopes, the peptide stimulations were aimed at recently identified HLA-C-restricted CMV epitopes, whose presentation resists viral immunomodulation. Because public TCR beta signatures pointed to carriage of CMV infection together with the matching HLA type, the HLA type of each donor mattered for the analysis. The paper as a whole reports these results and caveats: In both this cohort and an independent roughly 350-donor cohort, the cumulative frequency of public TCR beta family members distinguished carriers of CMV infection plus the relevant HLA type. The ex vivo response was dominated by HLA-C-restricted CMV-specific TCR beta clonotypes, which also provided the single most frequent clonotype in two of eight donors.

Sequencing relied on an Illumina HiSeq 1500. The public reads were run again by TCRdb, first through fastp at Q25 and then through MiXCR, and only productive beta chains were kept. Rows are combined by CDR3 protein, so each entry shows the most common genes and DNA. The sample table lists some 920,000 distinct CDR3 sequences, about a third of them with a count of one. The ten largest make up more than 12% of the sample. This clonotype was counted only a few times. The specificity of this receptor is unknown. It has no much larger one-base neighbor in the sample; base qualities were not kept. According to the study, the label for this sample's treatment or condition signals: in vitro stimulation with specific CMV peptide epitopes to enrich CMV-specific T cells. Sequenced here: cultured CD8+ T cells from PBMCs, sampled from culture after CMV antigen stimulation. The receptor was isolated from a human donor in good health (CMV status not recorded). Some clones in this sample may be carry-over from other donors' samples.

The DNA sequence is as follows: TGCGCCAGCAGCCAAGTTCAGGGCTCGAACACTGAAGCTTTCTTT. Translation gives CASSQVQGSNTEAFF. The sequence links TRBV4-1 to TRBJ1-1, with TRBD1 as a weak D call on 5 bases. Looking up the germline V gene yields CDR1 MGHRA and CDR2 YSYEKL. V and J lose 1 base and 1 base, and a span of 10 bases separates them. Inclusive of the bounding cysteine and phenylalanine, the CDR3 is 15 residues long. Only the CDR3 portion is preserved as DNA: 45 bases, with reading frame beginning at the first base.